This entry features one TCR beta chain sequence. This may arise from a read error, as a much more abundant clone is one base away. The identical CDR3 is also encoded by other nucleotide sequences in the sample. Participants were aged 18 to 89 years, lived in about two dozen US areas, and enrolled virtually. The source of the sample is a study of blood T cell repertoires in COVID-19. Across the study: Two negative PCRs, clearance, or symptom resolution had been documented for recovered Cohort 3 donors.

As processed by the authors: Cell counts per sample came from amplifying reference gene primers. The assay was immunoSEQ multiplex PCR, and TCRdb's table has in-frame clones only and misses some. The V and J calls and clone size come from that table; D and trimming were worked out from the DNA. The top ten hold around 20% of the sample, which has about 170,000 clones, 79% seen once. Sample: PBMCs or T cells enriched from blood (not recorded which). This clonotype was obtained from a woman aged 70-85 years in a cohort exposed to, infected with or recovered from COVID-19 (not recorded which).

The CDR3 nucleotides are TGTGCCAGCAGCCCAAACACCGGGGAGCTGTTTTTT. Translation: CASSPNTGELFF. V usage is TRBV12-3 or TRBV12-4 and J usage is TRBJ2-2; the D is unclear. Trimming took off 6 bases at V and 2 bases at J, with 4 bases between the two ends. The CDR3 has 12 residues.